This T cell receptor beta chain was identified in a study of monozygotic twins with inflammatory bowel disease. Study results and caveats: Sharing of clonotypes with others was lower in IBD patients than in healthy twins, and this was especially so with disease activity. Twins classed as concordant or discordant showed no difference in repertoire similarity, possibly from limited power.

A note on this clonotype: Its specificity is unknown.

Eight separate reactions per sample yielded the cDNA. From its re-call of the 5' RACE reads, TCRdb lists each CDR3 protein once, without DNA. The sample has more than 300,000 distinct CDR3 sequences. CDR1 is SGHRS, CDR2 YFSETQ, per germline. The CDR3 covers 14 residues. Material: blood. The chain employs TRBV5-1 and TRBJ2-7. The source of this sequence is a human donor with ulcerative colitis or Crohn's disease, or a healthy co-twin of an affected twin (not recorded which). The CDR3 sequence is CASSDPASSYEQYF.